The 21 T cell receptor beta chains in this list originate from one sample, sequenced in a study of tumor-infiltrating lymphocytes in localized non-small cell lung cancer. Generated by immunoSEQ multiplex PCR, the TCRdb table keeps only in-frame clones and is missing some. Of some 15,000 clones detected, roughly 43% appear once; the ten largest clones hold about 15%. Source material: lung tumor tissue. These TCRs come from a human donor with non-small cell lung cancer.

V and J are TRBV7-8 and TRBJ1-3; the D is unclear. The CDR3 length is 18 residues. The germline V gene has CDR1 SGHVS and CDR2 FQNEAQ. V dropped 8 bases and J dropped 0 bases, with 23 bases sitting between them. The CDR3 region is CASEPNFRRSPSGNTIYF. The CDR3 DNA reads as TGTGCCAGCGAGCCAAACTTTCGACGGAGCCCCTCTGGAAACACCATATATTTT.

This clone occurred a few times. The chain employs TRBV27 and TRBJ1-5, with D possibly being TRBD1 (5 bases). The CDR3 spans 13 residues. Between the trimmed V and J ends, which lost 6 bases and 6 bases, there was a span of 12 bases. CDR1 and CDR2 (germline): MNHEY, SMNVEV (reference sequence). CDR3: CASRIGGSQPQHF. CDR3 sequence (DNA): TGTGCCAGCAGAATCGGGGGGAGTCAGCCCCAGCATTTT.

The chain is built from TRBV7-3 and TRBJ2-7; D remains ambiguous. CDR1 is SGHTA and CDR2 is FQGTGA in the germline V gene. The germline V and J ends were trimmed by 0 bases and 5 bases, with 8 bases remaining between them. This CDR3 is built from 13 residues. CDR3 sequence: CASSLTALDEQYF. DNA of the CDR3: TGTGCCAGCAGCTTAACGGCTCTCGACGAGCAGTACTTC.

This clone has ten or more counts. The J gene is TRBJ1-4, the V gene TRBV29-1; 11 nucleotides line up with TRBD1. The germline V gene encodes CDR1 SQVTM and CDR2 ANQGSEA. V was clipped by 4 bases and J by 8 bases; unmatched bases: 0. This CDR3 spans 12 amino acids. The CDR3 protein is CSVGTGGEKLFF. The DNA for the CDR3 is TGCAGCGTTGGGACAGGGGGCGAAAAACTGTTTTTT.

The J gene is TRBJ2-7, the V gene TRBV7-2; D might be TRBD1 (7 bases). The germline V gene encodes CDR1 SGHTA and CDR2 FQGNSA. The CDR3 totals 16 residues. Trimming removed 9 bases from V and 3 bases from J, with 24 bases in between. Here the CDR3 reads CASSSSPRDRDYEQYF. As DNA, the CDR3 is TGTGCCAGTTCCTCATCCCCGCGGGACAGAGACTACGAGCAGTACTTC. Complete variable domain (other parts from reference TRBV7-2 and TRBJ2-7): GAGVSQSPSNKVTEKGKDVELRCDPISGHTALYWYRQSLGQGLEFLIYFQGNSAPDKSGLPSDRFSAERTGGSVSTLTIQRTQQEDSAVYLCASSSSPRDRDYEQYFGPGTRLTVT.

By share, this clone counts as medium-sized. The CDR3 is CASSSSGGETQYF. The DNA of the CDR3 is TGTGCCAGCAGCTCAAGCGGGGGGGAGACCCAGTACTTC. The V call is TRBV7-9, the J call TRBJ2-5; TRBD2 matches at 9 bases. The CDR3 spans 13 residues. J was trimmed by 5 bases and V by 4 bases; bases with no gene match: 2. In germline, CDR1 is SEHNR, CDR2 FQNEAQ (reference sequence). Based on the CDR3 plus reference TRBV7-9 and TRBJ2-5, the full variable domain is DTGVSQNPRHKITKRGQNVTFRCDPISEHNRLYWYRQTLGQGPEFLTYFQNEAQLEKSRLLSDRFSAERPKGSFSTLEIQRTEQGDSAMYLCASSSSGGETQYFGPGTRLLVL.

The rearrangement joins TRBV5-1 to TRBJ1-2, with 7 bases matching TRBD1. The V and J ends lost 0 bases and 3 bases, in that order; junction bases with no gene match: 5. The germline V gene encodes CDR1 SGHRS and CDR2 YFSETQ. The CDR3 runs to 15 residues. CDR3 nucleotide sequence: TGCGCCAGCAGCTTGGGTAGGGGGCGCGACTATGGCTACACCTTC. It specifies CASSLGRGRDYGYTF.

This clone was observed a handful of times. This chain joins TRBV2 and TRBJ2-1; 7 bases are a match to TRBD1. The germline CDR1 and CDR2 sequences are SNHLY and FYNNEI. V dropped 4 bases and J dropped 7; count of bases not matched to a gene: 10. CDR3 size: 15 residues. This CDR3 is CASSVGQQQGNEQFF. CDR3 bases: TGTGCCAGCAGTGTGGGACAACAACAGGGGAATGAGCAGTTCTTC.

This chain uses TRBV18 with TRBJ2-3, with TRBD1 identical over 7 bases. V lost 5 bases, J lost 0 bases, and 2 bases stayed unmatched. Germline V lookup: CDR1 KGHSH, CDR2 LQKENI. This CDR3 has 14 residues. CDR3 sequence reads: CASSEGASTDTQYF. CDR3 sequence (DNA): TGTGCCAGCTCAGAGGGGGCTAGCACAGATACGCAGTATTTT. The full variable domain, with the rest looked up from reference TRBV18 and TRBJ2-3, is NAGVMQNPRHLVRRRGQEARLRCSPMKGHSHVYWYRQLPEEGLKFMVYLQKENIIDESGMPKERFSAEFPKEGPSILRIQQVVRGDSAAYFCASSEGASTDTQYFGPGTRLTVL.

The CDR3 loop reads CASSPGLAGPYEQYF. CDR3 coding DNA: TGCGCCAGCAGCCCGGGACTAGCGGGACCCTACGAGCAGTACTTC. The genes are TRBV4-1 and TRBJ2-7; 13 positions match TRBD2. There are 15 residues in the CDR3. Trimming took 4 bases from V and 2 from J; bases not matched to a gene: 2. Germline lookup yields CDR1 MGHRA and CDR2 YSYEKL.

This clone was detected many times. This rearrangement joins TRBV5-6 to TRBJ2-1; D may be TRBD1 or TRBD2 (6 bases each). With 4 bases removed from V and 10 bases from J, the gap between germline ends came to 21 bases. Germline V gene sequence: CDR1 SGHDT, CDR2 YYEEEE. This CDR3 is built from 15 residues. CDR3 sequence: CASSLGGHPSGEQFF. CDR3 in DNA: TGTGCCAGCAGCCTCGGGGGACACCCAAGCGGGGAGCAGTTCTTC.

The chain joins TRBV5-6 to TRBJ2-7, with TRBD2 as a possible D gene (5 bases). Per germline, CDR1 SGHDT and CDR2 YYEEEE. The CDR3 covers 14 residues. Trimming pared 4 bases from V and 2 bases from J, leaving 13 bases between. The DNA of the CDR3 is TGTGCCAGCAGCCGCCGGACTGACACCTACGAGCAGTACTTC. It encodes CASSRRTDTYEQYF.

V and J are TRBV19 and TRBJ2-5; maybe TRBD2 (5 bases). The CDR3 runs to 14 residues. The germline gives CDR1 LNHDA, CDR2 SQIVND (reference sequence). The V gene lost 6 bases and the J gene lost 7 bases, with 18 bases spanning the gap. The CDR3 region is CASSRAGGWGTQYF. As DNA, the CDR3 is TGTGCCAGTAGCCGGGCGGGCGGTTGGGGGACCCAGTACTTC.

This chain links TRBV6-6 with TRBJ2-7; D is uncertain. The CDR3 runs to 11 residues. Per germline, CDR1 MNHNY and CDR2 SVGAGI (reference sequence). V lost 6 bases to trimming and J lost 9 bases, with 12 bases between them. In DNA form, the CDR3 reads TGTGCCAGCAGGGATCAATTGGGGCAGTACTTC. Translated: CASRDQLGQYF.

V gene TRBV6-4 combines with J gene TRBJ1-1, with D tentatively TRBD1 (6 bases). Looked up from germline, CDR1 is MRHNA and CDR2 is SNTAGT. Trimming took 5 bases from V and 6 from J, leaving 16 bases between them. There are 14 residues in the CDR3. The CDR3, as DNA: TGTGCCAGCAGTCAGACAGGTCGGTTACCTGAAGCTTTCTTT. Its translation: CASSQTGRLPEAFF.

This clone was detected a few times. V is TRBV4-2 and J is TRBJ2-7, with 11 bases identical to TRBD2. CDR3 length: 16 residues. Trimming took 4 bases from V and 0 from J; bases not matched to a gene: 5. Germline loops: CDR1 LGHNA, CDR2 YNFKEQ. DNA of the CDR3: TGTGCCAGCAGCCCTGAACTAGCGGGGGTCTCCTACGAGCAGTACTTC. Its protein product is CASSPELAGVSYEQYF.

This clone was detected only a few times. The chain recombines TRBV28 with TRBJ1-5; D unclear. Germline V gene sequence: CDR1 MDHEN, CDR2 SYDVKM. The CDR3 covers 14 residues. The V gene lost 2 bases and the J gene lost 6 bases, with 11 bases spanning the gap. Here the CDR3 DNA reads TGTGCCAGCAGTTTAATGTCAGGTCGTCAGCCCCAGCATTTT. This sequence encodes CASSLMSGRQPQHF.

The CDR3 sequence: CASSFRGNGELFF. The CDR3 DNA is TGTGCCAGCAGTTTCCGGGGCAACGGGGAGCTGTTTTTT. The rearrangement joins TRBV28 to TRBJ2-2; possibly TRBD1 or TRBD2 for D (5 bases each). V lost 3 bases, J lost 7 bases, and 9 bases lay in between. Looked up from germline, CDR1 is MDHEN and CDR2 is SYDVKM. The CDR3 totals 13 residues.

This clone has just a few counts. The chain recombines TRBV27 with TRBJ1-4; tentatively, D is TRBD1 (5 bases). This CDR3 has 12 residues. Germline values: CDR1 MNHEY, CDR2 SMNVEV (reference sequence). Trimming left V 6 bases short and J 11 bases short, with 13 bases between. CDR3 nucleotides: TGTGCCAGCAGAGGGACGGCGGAGAAACTGTTTTTT. This sequence encodes CASRGTAEKLFF.

In this sample, this clone is medium-sized. The rearrangement uses TRBV6-4 and TRBJ2-1, with 11 positions matching TRBD1. The CDR3 is made up of 14 amino acids. Germline V CDR1 and CDR2: MRHNA, SNTAGT. Unmatched junction bases numbered 0, after V lost 2 bases and J lost 6 bases. The CDR3 DNA sequence: TGTGCCAGCAGTGACGGGACAGGGGGCAATGAGCAGTTCTTC. It encodes CASSDGTGGNEQFF.

In this sample, this clone turned up a few times. The CDR3 region has the DNA TGCGCCAGCAGGCTCAGTCCTGGCACAGATACGCAGTATTTT. Amino acids: CASRLSPGTDTQYF. The V and J genes are TRBV5-1 and TRBJ2-3; D is unresolved. The CDR3 contains 14 residues. V dropped 5 bases and J dropped 1 base, with 11 bases sitting between them. The germline CDR1 and CDR2 sequences are SGHRS and YFSETQ.